The 5 T cell receptor beta chains listed next were all sequenced from one sample in a study of blood T cells in healthy people across ages. Through a sample-barcoded 5' primer and a J-beta primer mix, a second PCR was run for roughly 6 to 11 cycles. TCRdb called the 5' RACE reads again in MiXCR, with one record for every CDR3 protein. Among 1.4 million to 1.5 million distinct CDR3 sequences listed, around 39% were seen once. Source material: blood. The receptors shown here come from a woman between 18 and 30 years old in good health.

A few counts support this clonotype. V and J are TRBV7-2 and TRBJ1-2; D not resolved. V lost 3 bases, J lost 8 bases, and 7 bases lay in between. This CDR3 is built from 11 residues. The germline gives CDR1 SGHTA, CDR2 FQGNSA. CDR3 region: CASSFDRGYTF. The CDR3 DNA is TGTGCCAGCAGCTTTGACCGAGGCTACACCTTC.

The sample holds many counts of this clonotype. J is TRBJ2-1 and V is TRBV29-1, with D uncertain. Germline-derived CDR1 and CDR2 are SQVTM and ANQGSEA. Trimming removed 4 bases at V and 8 bases at J, with 15 bases between. The CDR3 sequence is 13 residues long. CDR3 amino acids: CSVAGRNSYEQFF. The CDR3 coding sequence is TGCAGCGTTGCCGGCCGAAACTCTTATGAGCAGTTCTTC.

The J gene is TRBJ2-3, the V gene TRBV2; D might be TRBD1 (6 bases). The CDR3 consists of 14 residues. Trimming removed 7 bases from V and 2 bases from J, with 13 bases in between. CDR1 and CDR2 (germline): SNHLY, FYNNEI. This CDR3 reads CASTRGKITDTQYF. For the CDR3, the DNA is TGTGCCAGCACTAGGGGGAAGATCACAGATACGCAGTATTTT.

This clonotype turned up a few times. The rearrangement uses TRBV5-5 and TRBJ2-5; no clear D. V shed 4 bases and J shed 5 bases, with 12 bases lying between them. The CDR3 is made up of 13 amino acids. Looked up from germline, CDR1 is SGHKS and CDR2 is YYEKEE (reference sequence). CDR3 sequence: CASSEPMMETQYF. The CDR3 DNA follows: TGTGCCAGCAGCGAACCGATGATGGAGACCCAGTACTTC.

This clonotype occurred a few times. The V call is TRBV5-1, the J call TRBJ2-1; 9 bases map to TRBD2. V lost 4 bases and J lost 0; bases outside the gene matches: 2. The germline CDR1 and CDR2 sequences are SGHRS and YFSETQ. The CDR3 length is 15 residues. The CDR3 region is CASSVAGDSYNEQFF. CDR3 nucleotide sequence: TGCGCCAGCAGCGTAGCGGGAGACTCCTACAATGAGCAGTTCTTC. Full variable domain (missing parts from reference TRBV5-1 and TRBJ2-1): KAGVTQTPRYLIKTRGQQVTLSCSPISGHRSVSWYQQTPGQGLQFLFEYFSETQRNKGNFPGRFSGRQFSNSRSEMNVSTLELGDSALYLCASSVAGDSYNEQFFGPGTRLTVL.